One sample yielded the 18 T cell receptor beta chains listed below, sequenced in a study of a mutant IDH1 vaccine in newly diagnosed glioma. Their recognized antigens are unknown. The table came from immunoSEQ multiplex PCR; TCRdb's copy has only in-frame clones and leaves some out. Of tens of thousands of clones listed, 76% were seen once; the top ten hold about 12%. Time point noted: week 35, safety follow-up. The content of each vaccine dose was 300 ug of mutant IDH1 20-mer peptide, and topical imiquimod accompanied it. The sample was PBMCs, taken from a glioma patient whose treatment included an IDH1 peptide vaccine. The receptors here all came from a man between 40 and 49 years old with glioma.

This clone was recorded a few times. The chain has TRBV11-2 and TRBJ1-1; possibly TRBD1 for D (5 bases). Germline CDR1 is SGHAT and CDR2 is FQNNGV. The V end lost 0 bases, the J end lost 1 base, and 9 bases lay between the germline ends. The CDR3 loop spans 15 amino acids. The CDR3 bases are TGTGCCAGCAGCTTAGAGAGAACAGGGAACACTGAAGCTTTCTTT. It yields the protein CASSLERTGNTEAFF.

The V gene is TRBV7-6, the J gene TRBJ2-5; D gene ambiguous. CDR3 length: 11 residues. Germline V gives CDR1 SGHVS, CDR2 FNYEAQ. V lost 5 bases and J 2 bases, leaving 3 bases between the germline ends. This CDR3 reads CASSIQETQYF. In DNA, the CDR3 is TGTGCCAGCAGCATTCAAGAGACCCAGTACTTC. Combining the CDR3 with reference TRBV7-6 and TRBJ2-5 gives the whole variable domain GAGVSQSPRYKVTKRGQDVALRCDPISGHVSLYWYRQALGQGPEFLTYFNYEAQQDKSGLPNDRFSAERPEGSISTLTIQRTEQRDSAMYRCASSIQETQYFGPGTRLLVL.

This sequence joins TRBV11-2 and TRBJ2-7, with 8 bases that match TRBD1. CDR3 size: 16 residues. Trimming took 0 bases from V and 3 from J; bases not matched to a gene: 7. Germline assignment: CDR1 SGHAT and CDR2 FQNNGV. CDR3 region: CASSLDRAGGLYEQYF. The CDR3 bases are TGTGCCAGCAGCTTAGATCGTGCAGGGGGCCTCTACGAGCAGTACTTC.

This clone was seen only once. The chain combines TRBV9 with TRBJ2-1; TRBD2 matches 10 bases. The CDR3 loop spans 16 amino acids. The germline gives CDR1 SGDLS, CDR2 YYNGEE. Germline trimming cut 2 bases from V and 8 bases from J; bases unmatched to any gene: 10. The CDR3 sequence is CASSVLAGDLLDEQFF. DNA for the CDR3: TGTGCCAGCAGCGTTCTAGCGGGGGACCTACTGGATGAGCAGTTCTTC. The variable domain in full, completed from reference TRBV9 and TRBJ2-1, reads DSGVTQTPKHLITATGQRVTLRCSPRSGDLSVYWYQQSLDQGLQFLIQYYNGEERAKGNILERFSAQQFPDLHSELNLSSLELGDSALYFCASSVLAGDLLDEQFFGPGTRLTVL.

The rearrangement joins TRBV5-6 to TRBJ1-2; 9 bases are shared with TRBD1. Trimming removed 0 bases from V and 8 bases from J; junction bases left unmatched: 8. The CDR3 totals 15 residues. In germline, CDR1 is SGHDT, CDR2 YYEEEE. CDR3 sequence reads: CASSLVGQGPGGYTF. The CDR3, as DNA: TGTGCCAGCAGCTTGGTGGGACAGGGCCCTGGAGGCTACACCTTC.

In its sample, this clone was seen a few times. The V call is TRBV9, the J call TRBJ2-5, with D perhaps matching TRBD2 (5 bases). Between the trimmed V and J ends, which lost 0 bases and 0 bases, there was a span of 9 bases. Germline CDR1 is SGDLS and CDR2 is YYNGEE. The CDR3 has 15 amino acids. The CDR3 sequence: CASSVGRPHQETQYF. The CDR3 coding sequence is TGTGCCAGCAGCGTAGGGAGGCCCCACCAAGAGACCCAGTACTTC.

This clone occurred once. The V gene is TRBV6-5, the J gene TRBJ2-2; no clear D gene. There are 13 residues in the CDR3. Trimming cost V 0 bases and J 9 bases, with 8 bases left between them. Germline CDR1 is MNHEY and CDR2 is SVGAGI. The CDR3 coding sequence is TGTGCCAGCAGTTACTCACGGTCAAGGGAGCTGTTTTTT. Its protein is CASSYSRSRELFF.

Only a few counts were recorded for this clone. This chain uses TRBV11-2 with TRBJ2-2; no clear D. This CDR3 comprises 13 residues. Germline V CDR1 and CDR2: SGHAT, FQNNGV. Trimming removed 8 bases at V and 5 bases at J, with 12 bases between. The CDR3 bases are TGTGCCAGCTTGAGCCCCGATACCGGGGAGCTGTTTTTT. This gives the protein CASLSPDTGELFF.

V gene TRBV7-2 combines with J gene TRBJ1-2; the D gene is possibly TRBD1 (5 bases). Trimming pared 5 bases from V and 3 bases from J, leaving 16 bases between. Per germline, CDR1 SGHTA and CDR2 FQGNSA. The CDR3 runs 15 residues. CDR3 nucleotide sequence: TGTGCCAGCAGCCCGCGACAGAGTGACTACTATGGCTACACCTTC. Residues: CASSPRQSDYYGYTF.

The J gene is TRBJ2-7, the V gene TRBV7-2, with 10 bases that match TRBD1. Germline-derived CDR1 and CDR2 are SGHTA and FQGNSA. This CDR3 region has 15 residues. The ends lost 3 bases at V and 2 bases at J; junction bases unmatched: 4. This chain's CDR3 is CASSLAGTGAYEQYF. CDR3 sequence (DNA): TGTGCCAGCAGCTTGGCAGGGACAGGGGCCTACGAGCAGTACTTC.

J is TRBJ1-3 and V is TRBV11-2, with no clear D. The CDR3 is made up of 15 amino acids. In germline, CDR1 is SGHAT, CDR2 FQNNGV. V was cut by 1 base and J by 1 base, with 8 bases left in between. CDR3 DNA: TGTGCCAGCAGCTTAGGACTCAATTCTGGAAACACCATATATTTT. This sequence encodes CASSLGLNSGNTIYF.

The sample holds a few counts of this clone. The rearrangement joins TRBV29-1 to TRBJ1-1, with D perhaps matching TRBD1 (6 bases). Germline assignment: CDR1 SQVTM and CDR2 ANQGSEA. The CDR3 contains 13 residues. Trimming shortened V by 7 bases and J by 3 bases, and 15 bases separated the two germline ends. The CDR3 loop is CSGTRGGDTEAFF. The CDR3 nucleotides read TGCAGCGGCACAAGGGGGGGGGACACTGAAGCTTTCTTT.

The chain uses TRBV7-2 and TRBJ1-2, with D unclear. The V end was cut by 5 bases, the J end by 6 bases, with 7 bases between. The germline V gene has CDR1 SGHTA and CDR2 FQGNSA. CDR3 length: 11 residues. The CDR3 bases are TGTGCCAGCAGCCCTAGTAATGGCTACACCTTC. Translated, it gives CASSPSNGYTF.

This clone is a singleton in its sample. This sequence joins TRBV29-1 and TRBJ2-1; 13 positions match TRBD2. CDR1 SQVTM and CDR2 ANQGSEA come from the germline V gene. The CDR3 is 13 amino acids. The CDR3 loop reads CTTGLAGYNEQFF. The CDR3 DNA sequence: TGCACCACGGGACTAGCGGGATACAATGAGCAGTTCTTC.

Only a few counts were recorded for this clone. V gene TRBV7-2 combines with J gene TRBJ2-3; 7 bases fit TRBD2. Germline V gives CDR1 SGHTA, CDR2 FQGNSA. This CDR3 has 14 residues. Losses at the gene ends were 3 bases for V and 2 bases for J; bases not matched to a gene: 2. CDR3 bases: TGTGCCAGCAGCTTCAGCGGGATCACAGATACGCAGTATTTT. The encoded protein is CASSFSGITDTQYF.

The CDR3 DNA follows: TGTGCCAGCAGCCCCGGACTAGCGGGAAAACTCTACGAGCAGTACTTC. Amino acids: CASSPGLAGKLYEQYF. This chain links TRBV5-4 with TRBJ2-7, with 12 nucleotides matching TRBD2. This CDR3 is 16 amino acids long. V lost 4 bases to trimming and J lost 3 bases; unmatched junction nucleotides: 8. The germline CDR1 and CDR2 sequences are SGHNT and YYREEE (reference sequence).

This clone showed up just once. The J gene is TRBJ2-7, the V gene TRBV5-6; 8 bases are shared with TRBD2. Germline CDR1 and CDR2: SGHDT and YYEEEE. Trimming at V came to 2 bases and at J to 3 bases, leaving 7 bases not matched to a gene. This CDR3 comprises 15 residues. The chain's CDR3 is CASSFPGLVGYEQYF. The CDR3 region has the DNA TGTGCCAGCAGCTTCCCGGGACTAGTTGGCTACGAGCAGTACTTC.

The V gene is TRBV2, the J gene TRBJ2-3; no clear D. The germline gives CDR1 SNHLY, CDR2 FYNNEI. This CDR3 contains 10 residues. The V end was cut by 6 bases, the J end by 5 bases, with 3 bases between. CDR3 sequence reads: CASRQDTQYF. CDR3 coding DNA: TGTGCCAGCAGGCAAGATACGCAGTATTTT.